The clone carrying this T cell receptor beta chain has more than one count but fewer than ten. Its antigen is as yet unknown. This CDR3 comprises 15 residues. The data were taken from a study of OX40 agonist ivuxolimab in advanced cancers. As for the study in general: Patients received ivuxolimab, an agonistic anti-OX40 (CD134) antibody. Hepatocellular carcinoma, melanoma, renal cell or head and neck cancer was diagnosed in the dose-escalation patients.

Findings and caveats of the study: With doses of 0.1-3.0 mg/kg, partial responders showed among the lowest clonal expansion.

This table comes from immunoSEQ multiplex PCR, and its TCRdb copy is limited to in-frame clones, with some not included. The sample holds 70,000 or so clones, around 88% seen once. V and J are TRBV21-1 and TRBJ2-7; the table gives TRBD1 as D, unverified against the DNA. TRBV21-1 corresponds to a pseudogene. Sequencing used CD4+ or CD8+ T cells sorted from blood, obtained in a trial of the OX40 agonist ivuxolimab. This clonotype originated in an adult with an advanced solid tumor such as melanoma, head and neck, liver or kidney cancer. The CDR3 DNA follows: TGTGCCAGCAGCACCGGACAGCCGATTAACTACGAGCAGTACTTC. This gives the protein CASSTGQPINYEQYF.